These 3 T cell receptor beta chains came from one sample sequenced in a study of blood T cell repertoires in COVID-19 (dated by TCRdb to the early 2020s). Libraries were built with the immunoSEQ multiplex PCR assay. Imported from immuneACCESS, the table was reduced by TCRdb to in-frame sequences with V and J called. These copies leave out some clones; in studies compared against another copy, an unresolved V gene accounts for under half, and the cause of the remainder is not known. Within this sample are roughly 150,000 clones, with roughly 79% of them counted one time only. The ten largest clones take up over 6.5% of the sample. The sequencing input was peripheral blood. These receptors came from a man in his fifties or sixties with active or convalescent COVID-19.

The chain links TRBV19 to TRBJ2-5; 13 bases are shared with TRBD2. V dropped 6 bases and J dropped 5; count of bases not matched to a gene: 9. This CDR3 is 16 amino acids long. CDR1 is LNHDA and CDR2 is SQIVND in the germline V gene (reference sequence). The CDR3 DNA sequence: TGTGCCAGTAGCCCGGGACTAGCGGGAATAGGGGAGACCCAGTACTTC. This gives the protein CASSPGLAGIGETQYF. The complete variable domain, with remaining parts taken from reference TRBV19 and TRBJ2-5, reads DGGITQSPKYLFRKEGQNVTLSCEQNLNHDAMYWYRQDPGQGLRLIYYSQIVNDFQKGDIAEGYSVSREKKESFPLTVTSAQKNPTAFYLCASSPGLAGIGETQYFGPGTRLLVL.

The gene calls are TRBV28 and TRBJ1-3; 9 bases map to TRBD1. The germline gives CDR1 MDHEN, CDR2 SYDVKM. V lost 6 bases, J lost 5 bases, and 8 bases stayed unmatched. The CDR3 totals 15 residues. The CDR3 loop is CASSRPGQGRNTIYF. The CDR3 nucleotides read TGTGCCAGCAGCCGACCGGGACAGGGTCGAAACACCATATATTTT.

J is TRBJ2-1 and V is TRBV7-9, with 7 bases that match TRBD1. This CDR3 has 15 amino acids. Germline values: CDR1 SEHNR, CDR2 FQNEAQ (reference sequence). V was pared by 5 bases and J by 10 bases, with 14 bases of the junction left unmatched. The CDR3 protein is CASSPPNPTGKEQFF. In DNA form, the CDR3 reads TGTGCCAGCAGCCCCCCAAACCCGACAGGGAAGGAGCAGTTCTTC.